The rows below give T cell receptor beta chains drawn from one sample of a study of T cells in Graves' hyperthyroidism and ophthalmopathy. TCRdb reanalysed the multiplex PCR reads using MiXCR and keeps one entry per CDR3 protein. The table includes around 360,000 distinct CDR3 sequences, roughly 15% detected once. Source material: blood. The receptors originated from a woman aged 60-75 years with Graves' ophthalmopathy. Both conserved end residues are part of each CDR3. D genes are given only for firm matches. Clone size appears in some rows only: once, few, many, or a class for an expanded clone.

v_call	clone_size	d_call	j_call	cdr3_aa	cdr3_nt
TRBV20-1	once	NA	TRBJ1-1	CSARARSPVNTEAFF	TGCAGTGCTAGAGCCAGGTCACCCGTGAACACTGAAGCTTTCTTT
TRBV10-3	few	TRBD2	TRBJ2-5	CAISRTSGRVETQYF	TGTGCCATCAGTCGGACTAGCGGGAGAGTAGAGACCCAGTACTTC
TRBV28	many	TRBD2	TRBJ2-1	CASSASGLSHNEQFF	TGTGCCAGCAGTGCATCGGGACTATCCCACAATGAGCAGTTCTTC
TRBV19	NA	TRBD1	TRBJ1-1	CASNDRDRGKTEAFF	TGTGCCAGTAACGACCGGGACAGGGGGAAAACTGAAGCTTTCTTT
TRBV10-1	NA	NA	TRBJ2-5	CASPRDRRPQETQYF	TGCGCCAGCCCTAGAGACAGGCGGCCCCAAGAGACCCAGTACTTC
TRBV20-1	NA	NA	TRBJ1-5	CSASQTPTSNQPQHF	TGCAGTGCTAGTCAGACACCGACTAGCAATCAGCCCCAGCATTTT
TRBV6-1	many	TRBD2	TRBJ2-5	CATLLHGGAQETQYF	TGTGCCACACTCCTCCACGGGGGGGCCCAAGAGACCCAGTACTTC
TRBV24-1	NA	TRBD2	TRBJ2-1	CATSDLDPGGRAMNEQFF	TGTGCCACCAGTGATTTAGATCCGGGCGGGAGGGCCATGAATGAGCAGTTCTTC
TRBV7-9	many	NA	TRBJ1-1	CASSRNRGSTEAFF	TGTGCCAGCAGTCGTAACCGGGGGAGCACTGAAGCTTTCTTT
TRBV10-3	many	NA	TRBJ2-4	CAISEQGLAKNIQYF	TGTGCCATCAGTGAGCAGGGCCTAGCCAAAAACATTCAGTACTTC
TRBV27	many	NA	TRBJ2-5	CASREGGADQETQYF	TGTGCCAGCAGGGAGGGGGGTGCGGATCAAGAGACCCAGTACTTC
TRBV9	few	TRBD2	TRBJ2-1	CASSENPGLAGEGEQFF	TGTGCCAGCAGCGAGAACCCGGGACTAGCGGGAGAGGGGGAGCAGTTCTTC